This passage covers 5 T cell receptor beta chains from one sample sequenced in a study of blood T cell repertoires in COVID-19. Assay: immunoSEQ multiplex PCR; the TCRdb copy retains only in-frame clones and omits some. The repertoire includes around 190,000 clones, about 91% of them detected once, and 10% sits in the top ten. Sequenced material: PBMCs or T cells enriched from blood (not recorded which). The receptors stem from a man in his late teens or twenties with acute COVID-19.

The chain carries TRBV6-5 and TRBJ1-5; D is uncertain. V gave up 4 bases and J gave up 4 bases, with 8 bases separating them. The germline V gene has CDR1 MNHEY and CDR2 SVGAGI. The CDR3 is 13 amino acids. The DNA for the CDR3 is TGTGCCAGCAGTTCCCAGGCTAATCAGCCCCAGCATTTT. It yields the protein CASSSQANQPQHF.

The rearrangement uses TRBV29-1 and TRBJ1-1; D ambiguous. CDR3 length: 11 residues. The V gene's germline CDR1 is SQVTM and CDR2 ANQGSEA. V lost 6 bases and J lost 5, with 10 bases in between. The CDR3 coding sequence is TGCAGCGTACTTGAGGAAACTGAAGCTTTCTTT. Translating gives CSVLEETEAFF.

This sequence joins TRBV7-9 and TRBJ2-2, with D perhaps TRBD1 (6 bases). Looked up from germline, CDR1 is SEHNR and CDR2 is FQNEAQ (reference sequence). Trimming took 3 bases from V and 2 from J, leaving 13 bases between them. The CDR3 runs to 16 residues. The CDR3 DNA reads as TGTGCCAGCAGCTTCCCAGCAGGGGTAAACACCGGGGAGCTGTTTTTT. It translates to CASSFPAGVNTGELFF.

The V call is TRBV11-3, the J call TRBJ2-2; 12 nucleotides align to TRBD2. The germline gives CDR1 SGHNT, CDR2 YENEEA. After removal of 1 base from V and 8 bases from J, the junction contained 8 bases not matched to a gene. The CDR3 runs to 17 residues. CDR3 sequence reads: CASSLALRLAGEGELFF. For the CDR3, the DNA is TGTGCCAGCAGCTTAGCCCTCAGACTAGCGGGAGAAGGGGAGCTGTTTTTT.

The V gene is TRBV10-1, the J gene TRBJ2-1; 7 bases agree with TRBD2. The V and J ends lost 2 bases and 5 bases, in that order; junction bases with no gene match: 6. This CDR3 has 15 residues. Germline values: CDR1 WNHNN, CDR2 SYGVQD (reference sequence). The CDR3 DNA is TGCGCCAGCAGTGAGCTCCGGGACTACCACAATGAGCAGTTCTTC. Protein: CASSELRDYHNEQFF.